The clone carrying this T cell receptor (beta chain) was found many times. This entry comes from a study of early T cells in non-severe SARS-CoV-2 infection. Looking at the study overall: It was bulk RNA from unsorted whole blood that was sequenced, and the chains were unpaired.

The V gene's germline CDR1 is MNHEY and CDR2 SMNVEV (reference sequence). V was cut by 5 bases and J by 0 bases, with 7 bases left in between. The CDR3 runs 14 residues. TCRdb reanalysed the 5' RACE reads using MiXCR and keeps one entry per CDR3 protein. The table shows about 36,000 distinct CDR3 sequences, with 6.8% occurring only once. The rearrangement joins TRBV27 to TRBJ2-2; no clear D. The source of this sequence is an adult who was a healthcare worker with PCR-confirmed SARS-CoV-2 infection or an uninfected control (not recorded which). This specimen was whole blood, taken at baseline. The CDR3: CASSRKPNTGELFF. The DNA of the CDR3 is TGTGCCAGCAGTAGGAAGCCGAACACCGGGGAGCTGTTTTTT.